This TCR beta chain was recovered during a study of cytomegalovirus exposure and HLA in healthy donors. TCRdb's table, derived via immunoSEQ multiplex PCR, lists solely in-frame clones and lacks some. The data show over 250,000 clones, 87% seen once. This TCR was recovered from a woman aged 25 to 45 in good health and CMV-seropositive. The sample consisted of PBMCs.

CDR3: CASKASSFKGPQHF. The CDR3 nucleotides read TGTGCCAGCAAGGCCTCATCCTTCAAAGGCCCCCAGCATTTT. The chain links TRBV6-5 to TRBJ1-5; D remains ambiguous. The CDR3 loop spans 14 amino acids. The germline gives CDR1 MNHEY, CDR2 SVGAGI. V shed 7 bases and J shed 10 bases, with 20 bases lying between them.